This paragraph covers one T cell receptor (beta chain) sequence. The assay was immunoSEQ multiplex PCR, and TCRdb's table has in-frame clones only and misses some. Of about 45,000 clones detected, about 87% appear once; the ten largest clones hold almost 4%. The data were taken from a study of PD-L1 blockade in urothelial cancer. The CDR3 spans 13 residues. Trimming pared 8 bases from V and 1 base from J, leaving 9 bases between. Germline values: CDR1 MNHNY, CDR2 SVGAGI (reference sequence). The source is an elderly man with urothelial cancer. The sequences come from PBMCs, collected around atezolizumab (anti-PD-L1) treatment. This sequence joins TRBV6-6 and TRBJ2-4; tentatively, D is TRBD2 (6 bases). CDR3 in DNA: TGTGCCAGCCGTGCGGGGGCCAAAAACATTCAGTACTTC. It translates to CASRAGAKNIQYF.